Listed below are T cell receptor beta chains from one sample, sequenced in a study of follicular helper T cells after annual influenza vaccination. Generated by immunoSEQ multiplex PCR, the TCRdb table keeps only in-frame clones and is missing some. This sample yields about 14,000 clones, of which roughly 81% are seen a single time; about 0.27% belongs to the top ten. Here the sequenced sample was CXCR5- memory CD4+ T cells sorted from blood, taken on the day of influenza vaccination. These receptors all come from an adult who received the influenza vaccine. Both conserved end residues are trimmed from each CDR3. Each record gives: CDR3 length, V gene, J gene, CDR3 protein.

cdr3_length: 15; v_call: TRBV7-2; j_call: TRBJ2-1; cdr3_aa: ASSPTPAVSSYNEQF
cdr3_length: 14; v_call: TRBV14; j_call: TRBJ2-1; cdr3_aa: ASSQGIQVGYNEQF
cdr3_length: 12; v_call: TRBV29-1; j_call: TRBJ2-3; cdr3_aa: SAAGPIGTDTQY
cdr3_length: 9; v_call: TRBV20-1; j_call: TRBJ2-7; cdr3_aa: RTDRVGEQY
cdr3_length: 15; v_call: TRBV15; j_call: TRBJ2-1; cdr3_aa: ATSSLRTGGLAFEQF
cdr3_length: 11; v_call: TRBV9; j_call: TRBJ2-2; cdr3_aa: ASSVTSAGELF
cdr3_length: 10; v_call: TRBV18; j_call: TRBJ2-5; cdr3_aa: ASSPPEETQY
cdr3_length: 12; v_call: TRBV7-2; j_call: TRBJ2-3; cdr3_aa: ASSLAQGTDTQY
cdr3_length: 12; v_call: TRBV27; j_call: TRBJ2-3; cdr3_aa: ASSWRLAADTQY
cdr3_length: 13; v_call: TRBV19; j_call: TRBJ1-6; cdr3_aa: ASSSSSGRESPLH
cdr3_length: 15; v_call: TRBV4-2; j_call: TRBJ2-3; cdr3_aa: ASSQFSSGGAGDTQY
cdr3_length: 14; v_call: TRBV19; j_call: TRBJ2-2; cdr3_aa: ASSIGQAANTGELF
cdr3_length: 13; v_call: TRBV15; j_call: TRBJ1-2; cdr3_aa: ATSRPLPGRPGYT
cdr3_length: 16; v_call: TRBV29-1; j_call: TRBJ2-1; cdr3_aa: SVEDRGRGGSSYNEQF
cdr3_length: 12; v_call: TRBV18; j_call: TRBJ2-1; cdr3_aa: ASSPGTGANEQF
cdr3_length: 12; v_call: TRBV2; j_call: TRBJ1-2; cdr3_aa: ARRPGQGNYGYT
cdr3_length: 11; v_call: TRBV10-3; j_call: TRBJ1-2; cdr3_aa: ATHALGSRGYT